These 17 T cell receptor beta chains were all obtained from the same sample, sequenced in a study of control samples from healthy donors and cancer patients. Only in-frame clones appear in the TCRdb table, and some are missing; sequencing was by immunoSEQ multiplex PCR. This sample has 15,000 to 20,000 clones; more than 70% occur once, and the top ten carry roughly 12%. What was sequenced was PBMCs. These receptors originate from a woman between 65 and 79 years old with colorectal cancer.

This clone appeared a single time. The chain recombines TRBV12-3 or TRBV12-4 with TRBJ2-2; D may correspond to TRBD1 or TRBD2 (5 bases each). The CDR3 consists of 13 residues. V dropped 5 bases and J dropped 6 bases, with 10 bases sitting between them. CDR3 protein: CASSVGGPGELFF. CDR3 coding DNA: TGTGCCAGCAGTGTTGGGGGACCCGGGGAGCTGTTTTTT.

In DNA form, the CDR3 reads TGTGCCAGCAGTTCCGGACGGCAGAATAGCAATCAGCCCCAGCATTTT. This translates into CASSSGRQNSNQPQHF. The J gene is TRBJ1-5, the V gene TRBV6-5; no firm D call. Germline V gives CDR1 MNHEY, CDR2 SVGAGI. This CDR3 region has 16 residues. The V and J ends lost 4 bases and 0 bases respectively, with 13 bases between them.

The CDR3 DNA is TGCGCCAGCAGCTTGAACCCCACCAATGAGCAGTTCTTC. As protein: CASSLNPTNEQFF. The V and J genes are TRBV5-1 and TRBJ2-1, with D unclear. In germline, CDR1 is SGHRS, CDR2 YFSETQ. The CDR3 consists of 13 residues. Trimming took off 1 base at V and 6 bases at J, with 8 bases between the two ends.

The V and J genes are TRBV11-1 and TRBJ1-2; D is possibly TRBD1 (5 bases). Germline CDR1 reads SGHAT; CDR2 reads FQDESV (reference sequence). CDR3 size: 13 residues. The V end was cut by 1 base, the J end by 7 bases, with 10 bases between. The CDR3 here is CASSLGQGSGYTF. For the CDR3, the DNA is TGTGCCAGCAGCTTAGGGCAGGGCTCTGGCTACACCTTC.

The chain has TRBV12-3 or TRBV12-4 and TRBJ2-3, with 8 bases aligning to TRBD1. This CDR3 spans 13 amino acids. V shed 3 bases and J 10 bases; nucleotides not matched to a gene: 6. The CDR3 protein is CASSFQGAGPQYF. CDR3 DNA: TGTGCCAGCAGTTTTCAGGGGGCCGGTCCGCAGTATTTT.

The CDR3 region has the DNA TGTGCCAGCACCCGAGTGGGGGCGGAGGAGACCCAGTACTTC. Protein product: CASTRVGAEETQYF. V and J are TRBV5-5 and TRBJ2-5; D possibly corresponds to TRBD1 (6 bases). This CDR3 has 14 amino acids. Trimming removed 6 bases from V and 5 bases from J, with 17 bases in between. Germline-derived CDR1 and CDR2 are SGHKS and YYEKEE (reference sequence).

The rearrangement joins TRBV29-1 to TRBJ1-6; D gene ambiguous. V was pared by 5 bases and J by 7 bases, with 9 bases between. This CDR3 is built from 12 residues. Germline lookup yields CDR1 SQVTM and CDR2 ANQGSEA. CDR3 sequence: CSVQEGNSPLHF. CDR3 sequence (DNA): TGCAGCGTTCAGGAGGGAAATTCACCCCTCCACTTT.

In this sample, this clone turned up once. The DNA of the CDR3 is TGTGCCAGTAGTATCCCACAAAGGGGTAATTCACCCCTCCACTTT. This codes for CASSIPQRGNSPLHF. The chain recombines TRBV19 with TRBJ1-6; the D gene is possibly TRBD1 (5 bases). This CDR3 contains 15 residues. Germline CDR1 reads LNHDA; CDR2 reads SQIVND (reference sequence). V was cut by 3 bases and J by 6 bases, with 12 bases left in between.

The chain is built from TRBV2 and TRBJ2-7; TRBD1 matches 9 bases. Germline CDR1 reads SNHLY; CDR2 reads FYNNEI. The CDR3 has 13 amino acids. Trimming cost V 4 bases and J 3 bases; bases outside gene matches: 1. CDR3 DNA: TGTGCCAGCAGTGGGGACAGGGACTACGAGCAGTACTTC. Encoded protein: CASSGDRDYEQYF.

The V and J genes are TRBV4-1 and TRBJ2-4; 7 positions match TRBD1. This CDR3 has 21 amino acids. Germline CDR1 is MGHRA and CDR2 is YSYEKL. The trim removed 0 bases at V and 0 bases at J, leaving 17 bases unmatched. Here the CDR3 reads CASSQDREGAPLSLAKNIQYF. The CDR3 coding sequence is TGCGCCAGCAGCCAAGATCGAGAGGGGGCTCCCCTTAGCCTAGCCAAAAACATTCAGTACTTC.

The rearrangement uses TRBV18 and TRBJ2-7, with unresolved D. V was clipped by 3 bases and J by 4 bases, with 19 bases between them. CDR1 is KGHSH and CDR2 is LQKENI in the germline V gene. The CDR3 covers 16 residues. CDR3 sequence (DNA): TGTGCCAGCTCACCCCCGTACATCGAAACAGCGTACGAGCAGTACTTC. This codes for CASSPPYIETAYEQYF.

The chain combines TRBV6-2 or TRBV6-3 with TRBJ2-2, with 9 bases aligning to TRBD1. The CDR3 length is 17 residues. CDR1 and CDR2 (germline): MNHEY, SVGEGT. After removal of 6 bases from V and 8 bases from J, the junction contained 16 bases not matched to a gene. The CDR3 region is CASSLLGTGRFAGELFF. CDR3 sequence (DNA): TGTGCCAGCAGCCTGCTTGGGACAGGGCGTTTTGCGGGGGAGCTGTTTTTT.

The CDR3 spells CASSHPRDRVSSYEQYF. The CDR3, as DNA: TGTGCCAGCAGCCACCCCAGGGATAGAGTTTCATCCTACGAGCAGTACTTC. This rearrangement joins TRBV9 to TRBJ2-7, with a weak D call TRBD1 (5 bases). CDR3 length equals 17 residues. V lost 4 bases, J lost 1 base, and 21 bases lay in between. CDR1 is SGDLS, CDR2 YYNGEE, per germline.

This clone was picked up one time. The genes are TRBV9 and TRBJ2-7; D is unresolved. The V gene lost 0 bases and the J gene lost 2 bases, with 9 bases spanning the gap. The germline gives CDR1 SGDLS, CDR2 YYNGEE. This CDR3 has 14 amino acids. The CDR3 bases are TGTGCCAGCAGCGTAGAGGCAGGAACCTACGAGCAGTACTTC. This gives the protein CASSVEAGTYEQYF.

The chain couples TRBV27 to TRBJ1-1; a possible D gene is TRBD1 (5 bases). The V end lost 5 bases, the J end lost 6 bases, and 16 bases lay between the germline ends. This CDR3 has 14 residues. CDR1 is MNHEY and CDR2 is SMNVEV in the germline V gene (reference sequence). Here the CDR3 DNA reads TGTGCCAGCAGTCTCCCGGGACGCCTTTCTGAAGCTTTCTTT. As protein: CASSLPGRLSEAFF.

The sample holds one count of this clone. The rearrangement uses TRBV6-5 and TRBJ2-2, with 11 bases aligning to TRBD1. The length of the CDR3 is 16 residues. After removal of 3 bases from V and 8 bases from J, the junction contained 8 bases not matched to a gene. CDR1 is MNHEY and CDR2 is SVGAGI in the germline V gene. The CDR3 here is CASSYRGQGARGELFF. The CDR3 DNA sequence: TGTGCCAGCAGTTATCGCGGACAGGGGGCGAGAGGGGAGCTGTTTTTT.

The V call is TRBV19, the J call TRBJ2-5; D might be TRBD1 or TRBD2, each matching 7 bases. Germline CDR1 LNHDA, CDR2 SQIVND (reference sequence). This CDR3 contains 15 residues. V dropped 5 bases and J dropped 5 bases, with 18 bases sitting between them. CDR3 region: CASSPGGDSWETQYF. The CDR3 nucleotides read TGTGCCAGTAGTCCAGGGGGGGATTCCTGGGAGACCCAGTACTTC.